These 6 T cell receptor beta chains originate from one sample sequenced in a study of esophageal squamous cell carcinoma under preoperative chemotherapy. Regarding time point: before preoperative PTX-NDP chemotherapy. TCRdb passed the PCR reads through MiXCR, listing each CDR3 protein once. The sample has roughly 12,000 distinct CDR3 sequences; around 50% are singletons. This sample was taken from a patient given preoperative chemotherapy. These receptors all stem from a human donor with esophageal squamous cell carcinoma. The donor label of this sample is uncertain.

This clonotype qualifies as medium-sized. The chain is built from TRBV10-2 and TRBJ2-4; D perhaps matches TRBD1 (5 bases). V was trimmed by 7 bases and J by 5 bases, leaving 18 bases between them. Looked up from germline, CDR1 is WSHSY and CDR2 is SAAADI. This CDR3 is built from 15 residues. CDR3 sequence reads: CASTITSWGQNIQYF. As DNA, the CDR3 is TGCGCCAGCACAATAACCTCATGGGGCCAAAACATTCAGTACTTC.

This clonotype was detected only a few times. The CDR3 DNA reads as TGTGCCAGCCGACCGGGACAGAACAATGAGCAGTTCTTC. Translated, it gives CASRPGQNNEQFF. This rearrangement joins TRBV11-3 to TRBJ2-1; 7 bases fit TRBD1. J gave up 5 bases and V 8 bases, and 6 bases lay outside the gene matches. The length of the CDR3 is 13 residues. Germline values: CDR1 SGHNT, CDR2 YENEEA.

Notes on this clonotype: Germline and junction disagree at one end, which may indicate a read error. The rearrangement uses TRBV6-1 and TRBJ2-1; D perhaps matches TRBD2 (5 bases). Germline CDR1 MNHNS, CDR2 SASEGT. The CDR3 totals 14 residues. CDR3 region: CASSESGNSYEQLF. As DNA, the CDR3 is TGTGCCAGCAGTGAAAGCGGCAACTCCTACGAGCAGCTCTTC.

The chain carries TRBV6-5 and TRBJ2-2; unclear D gene. CDR3 length: 13 amino acids. V lost 2 bases and J 5 bases, leaving 6 bases between the germline ends. The germline V gene encodes CDR1 MNHEY and CDR2 SVGAGI. The DNA for the CDR3 is TGTGCCAGCAGTTACGATAGGACCGGGGAGCTGTTTTTT. Translation gives CASSYDRTGELFF.

The chain joins TRBV12-3 or TRBV12-4 to TRBJ2-1; 13 nucleotides line up with TRBD2. The J call could be wrong; TRBJ2-7 is a better fit for the DNA end. CDR3 length: 14 amino acids. Here the CDR3 DNA reads TGTGCCAGCAGCCAGACTAGCGGGGGGAATGAGCAGTACTTC. Encoded protein: CASSQTSGGNEQYF.

The gene calls are TRBV7-2 and TRBJ2-3; the D is unclear. The last part of the DNA fits TRBJ2-1 better; the J call may be wrong. The CDR3 contains 11 residues. Germline V CDR1 and CDR2: SGHTA, FQGNSA. The CDR3 DNA follows: TGTGCCAGCAGCGATTACTACGAGCAGTTCTTC. Encoded protein: CASSDYYEQFF.